Detailed here is one TCR beta chain. What it binds is not known. These data come from a study of cytomegalovirus exposure and HLA in healthy donors. Whole-study findings and limits: The majority of TCR sequences were rare, yet some public TCRs appeared in many donors. Cytomegalovirus-associated status was assigned to more than 150 TCR beta chains. Reportedly, diagnosis of cytomegalovirus status by the classifier showed high specificity and sensitivity.

Clones were sequenced by immunoSEQ multiplex PCR, and TCRdb holds only the in-frame ones, with some missing. The table includes around 300,000 clones, about nine tenths detected once. This TCR was sampled from a woman aged 25 to 39 in good health and CMV-seropositive. Input material: PBMCs.

DNA for the CDR3: TGTGCCAGCAGCCCCGGGACGAAAGGGGGCGAGCAGTACTTC. Amino acids: CASSPGTKGGEQYF. This chain joins TRBV7-2 and TRBJ2-7; D perhaps matches TRBD1 (6 bases). Germline values: CDR1 SGHTA, CDR2 FQGNSA. V gave up 5 bases and J gave up 6 bases, with 17 bases separating them. This CDR3 region has 14 residues.